This TCR beta chain appears in the sequencing data of a study of tumor and adjacent non-tumor tissue in lung cancer. The CDR3 is 13 residues long. V lost 6 bases to trimming and J lost 2 bases, with 14 bases between them. The germline V gene encodes CDR1 SQVTM and CDR2 ANQGSEA. RNA was extracted from bulk tissue without any cell sorting. This clonotype was picked up many times. Its antigen is as yet unknown. TCRbeta libraries were built with three rounds of nested PCR, modified from ARM-PCR. TCRdb used MiXCR to reprocess the multiplex PCR reads, holding one entry per CDR3 protein. The table records around 210,000 distinct CDR3 sequences, 60% to 85% of them present only once. Study-wide points: Normal lung showed higher cumulative top 100 clone frequency than tumor.

The TCR sequence derives from a man aged 55-75 years with non-small cell lung cancer. The sequenced material came from lung tumor tissue. The V and J genes are TRBV29-1 and TRBJ2-7; TRBD1 is a possible D gene (5 bases). CDR3: CSVRPDTTYEQYF. The CDR3 DNA reads as TGCAGCGTCCGCCCGGACACAACCTACGAGCAGTACTTC.